In its sample, the clone carrying this T cell receptor beta chain was seen many times. Antigen specificity is unknown. These data come from a study of T-cell memory formation after mild COVID-19. V gave up 2 bases and J gave up 6 bases, with 5 bases separating them. The germline CDR1 and CDR2 sequences are SEHNR and FQNEAQ (reference sequence). The CDR3 covers 12 residues. Study observations and caveats: The main location of contracting CD4+ clones was CM and EM, and that of contracting CD8+ clones was EMRA. Clones contracting day 15 to 85 were balanced CD4/CD8; later expanders leaned CD4+.

TCRdb reanalysed the 5' RACE reads using MiXCR and keeps one entry per CDR3 protein. The sample records about 150,000 distinct CDR3 sequences, about 25% being singletons. The sample taken for sequencing was PBMCs or a T cell subset sorted from them (not recorded which). This clonotype was sampled from an adult woman who had mild COVID-19 (a few samples of this study predate the infection). Cell type and time point are not known. V is TRBV7-9 and J is TRBJ2-1, with D unclear. The CDR3 nucleotides read TGTGCCAGCAGCTTATTCAGCAATGAGCAGTTCTTC. It encodes CASSLFSNEQFF.